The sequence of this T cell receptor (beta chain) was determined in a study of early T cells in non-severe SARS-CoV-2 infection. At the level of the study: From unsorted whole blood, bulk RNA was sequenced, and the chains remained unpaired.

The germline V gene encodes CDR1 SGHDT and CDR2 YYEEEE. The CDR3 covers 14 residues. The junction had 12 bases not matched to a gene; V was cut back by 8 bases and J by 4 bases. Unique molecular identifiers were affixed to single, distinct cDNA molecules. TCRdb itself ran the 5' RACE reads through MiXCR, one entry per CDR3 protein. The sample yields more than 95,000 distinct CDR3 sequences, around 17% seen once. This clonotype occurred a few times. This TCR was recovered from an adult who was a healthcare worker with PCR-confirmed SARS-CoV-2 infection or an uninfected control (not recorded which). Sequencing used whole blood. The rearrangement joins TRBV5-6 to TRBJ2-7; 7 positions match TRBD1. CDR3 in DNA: TGTGCCAGTTTGCGCCGGGACAGCACTTACGAGCAGTACTTC. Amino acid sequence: CASLRRDSTYEQYF.